Listed here are 10 T cell receptor beta chains from one sample, sequenced in a study of T cell changes during pregnancy in multiple sclerosis. The assay was immunoSEQ multiplex PCR, and TCRdb's table has in-frame clones only and misses some. The sample contains more than 90,000 clones, 85% to 95% of which appear only once. Here the sequenced sample was peripheral blood, taken after pregnancy. These receptor sequences come from a female donor with multiple sclerosis, enrolled in a pregnancy study.

The gene calls are TRBV7-2 and TRBJ1-1; D call uncertain. The V gene's germline CDR1 is SGHTA and CDR2 FQGNSA. The CDR3 extends over 16 amino acids. V was cut by 1 base and J by 8 bases, with 20 bases left in between. CDR3 DNA: TGTGCCAGCAGCTTAGGGGGAGTGGGCGCGACCCCCGAAGCTTTCTTT. It encodes CASSLGGVGATPEAFF.

The J gene is TRBJ1-1, the V gene TRBV19, with D hard to call. The CDR3 is 13 residues long. Trimming took off 5 bases at V and 2 bases at J, with 9 bases between the two ends. Germline CDR1 reads LNHDA; CDR2 reads SQIVND (reference sequence). CDR3 residues: CASSPSVNTEAFF. The CDR3 DNA follows: TGTGCCAGTAGTCCTTCGGTTAACACTGAAGCTTTCTTT.

This chain links TRBV6-1 with TRBJ1-2; 7 bases align to TRBD1. Germline CDR1 is MNHNS and CDR2 is SASEGT. The CDR3 contains 17 residues. V shed 2 bases and J 4 bases; nucleotides not matched to a gene: 13. The DNA for the CDR3 is TGTGCCAGCAGTGAACGGTCGACTATGGGACAGCTCTATGGCTACACCTTC. It is translated as CASSERSTMGQLYGYTF.

The chain uses TRBV20-1 and TRBJ1-2; 7 positions match TRBD1. Losses at the gene ends were 4 bases for V and 6 bases for J; bases not matched to a gene: 2. CDR1 is DFQATT and CDR2 is SNEGSKA in the germline V gene (reference sequence). The CDR3 contains 11 residues. The CDR3 loop is CSAKQGNGYTF. The CDR3 DNA follows: TGCAGTGCTAAACAGGGGAATGGCTACACCTTC.

This clone was observed a handful of times. The CDR3 reads CASSPRGPLPEAFF. The CDR3 DNA reads TGTGCCAGCAGCCCGCGGGGGCCCCTCCCTGAAGCTTTCTTT. The genes are TRBV4-2 and TRBJ1-1, with D possibly matching TRBD1 (6 bases). The CDR3 totals 14 residues. V lost 4 bases and J lost 6, with 15 bases in between. Germline V lookup: CDR1 LGHNA, CDR2 YNFKEQ.

This clone was detected only once. The chain has TRBV6-5 and TRBJ1-5; 8 bases are a match to TRBD1. CDR3 length: 15 residues. CDR1 is MNHEY and CDR2 is SVGAGI in the germline V gene. V shed 6 bases and J 2 bases; nucleotides not matched to a gene: 6. DNA for the CDR3: TGTGCCAGCAGGAGCCTGGGACAGGGCAATCAGCCCCAGCATTTT. Translating gives CASRSLGQGNQPQHF.

V is TRBV11-3 and J is TRBJ2-1; 7 bases agree with TRBD2. J was trimmed by 1 base and V by 0 bases; bases with no gene match: 9. This CDR3 has 18 residues. Germline loops: CDR1 SGHNT, CDR2 YENEEA. In DNA, the CDR3 is TGTGCCAGCAGCTTAGATCAGGGAGGGACGGGGTCCTACAATGAGCAGTTCTTC. This translates into CASSLDQGGTGSYNEQFF.

V and J are TRBV11-2 and TRBJ2-2; 9 nucleotides match TRBD2. CDR1 is SGHAT and CDR2 is FQNNGV in the germline V gene. The length of the CDR3 is 19 residues. V was pared by 10 bases and J by 6 bases, with 24 bases of the junction left unmatched. In nucleotides, the CDR3 is TGTGCCACCCCGCTTCTCCAACAGGGTGTGGCGGGAGGGCCCGGGGAGCTGTTTTTT. It is translated as CATPLLQQGVAGGPGELFF.

This sequence joins TRBV27 and TRBJ2-7; perhaps TRBD1 as D (5 bases). The CDR3 totals 14 residues. Trimming removed 6 bases at V and 5 bases at J, with 17 bases between. Per the germline V gene, CDR1 is MNHEY and CDR2 is SMNVEV (reference sequence). The CDR3 region is CASRLVTGLDEQYF. DNA of the CDR3: TGTGCCAGCAGACTCGTAACAGGTCTGGACGAGCAGTACTTC.

Here the CDR3 reads CASSYSRQGGDQPQHF. In DNA, the CDR3 is TGTGCCAGTAGTTACTCCCGACAGGGGGGGGATCAGCCCCAGCATTTT. V is TRBV19 and J is TRBJ1-5; 9 bases are a match to TRBD1. This CDR3 has 16 residues. V shed 5 bases and J 5 bases; nucleotides not matched to a gene: 10. The germline gives CDR1 LNHDA, CDR2 SQIVND (reference sequence).